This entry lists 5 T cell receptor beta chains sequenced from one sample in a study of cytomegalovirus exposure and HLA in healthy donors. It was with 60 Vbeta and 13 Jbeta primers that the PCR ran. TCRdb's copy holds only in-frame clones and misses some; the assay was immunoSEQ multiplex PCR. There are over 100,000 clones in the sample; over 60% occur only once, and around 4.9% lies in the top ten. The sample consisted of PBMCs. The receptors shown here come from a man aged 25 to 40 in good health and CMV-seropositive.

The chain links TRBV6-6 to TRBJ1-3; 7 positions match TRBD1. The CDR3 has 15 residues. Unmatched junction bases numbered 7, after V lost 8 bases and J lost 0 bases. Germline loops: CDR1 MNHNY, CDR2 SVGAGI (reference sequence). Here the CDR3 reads CASGWDSRSGNTIYF. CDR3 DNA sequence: TGTGCCAGCGGCTGGGACAGCCGCTCTGGAAACACCATATATTTT.

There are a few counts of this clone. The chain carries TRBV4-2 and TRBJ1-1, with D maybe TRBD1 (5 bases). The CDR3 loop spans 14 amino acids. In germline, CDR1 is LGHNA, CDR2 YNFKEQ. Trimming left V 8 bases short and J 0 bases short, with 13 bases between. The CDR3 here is CASGGVLLNTEAFF. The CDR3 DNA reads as TGTGCCAGCGGAGGGGTCCTATTGAACACTGAAGCTTTCTTT.

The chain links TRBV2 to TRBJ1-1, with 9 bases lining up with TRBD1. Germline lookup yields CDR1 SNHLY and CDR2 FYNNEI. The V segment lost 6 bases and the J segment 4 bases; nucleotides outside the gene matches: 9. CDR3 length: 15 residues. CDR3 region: CASSSMGGQGTEAFF. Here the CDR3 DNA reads TGTGCCAGCAGCTCAATGGGGGGACAGGGCACTGAAGCTTTCTTT.

CDR3 sequence reads: CASSLEGQDYGYTF. In nucleotides, the CDR3 is TGCGCCAGCAGCTTGGAAGGACAGGACTATGGCTACACCTTC. V gene TRBV5-1 combines with J gene TRBJ1-2, with 7 bases lining up with TRBD1. Germline V gene data show CDR1 as SGHRS and CDR2 as YFSETQ. The junction had 2 bases not matched to a gene; V was cut back by 0 bases and J by 3 bases. This CDR3 has 14 amino acids.

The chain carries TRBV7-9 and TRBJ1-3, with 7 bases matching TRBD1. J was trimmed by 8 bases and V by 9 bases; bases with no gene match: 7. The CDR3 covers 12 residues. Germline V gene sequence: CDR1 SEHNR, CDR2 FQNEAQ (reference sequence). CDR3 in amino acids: CASGTDADTIYF. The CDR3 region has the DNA TGTGCCAGTGGGACAGATGCGGACACCATATATTTT.